The 32 T cell receptor beta chains presented below share a single source sample, sequenced in a study of blood T cell repertoires in COVID-19. The method was immunoSEQ multiplex PCR; TCRdb's version includes in-frame clones alone and lacks a portion of them. The table has around 100,000 clones, just under 80% seen once; the top ten hold approximately 30%. Sample: peripheral blood. These receptors were taken from a man between 65 and 79 years old with active or convalescent COVID-19.

The chain is built from TRBV3-1 (or the pseudogene TRBV3-2) and TRBJ1-1, with TRBD1 as a possible D gene (5 bases). V was clipped by 0 bases and J by 3 bases, with 11 bases between them. CDR1 LGHDT and CDR2 YNNKEL come from the germline V gene (reference sequence). CDR3 size: 15 residues. The CDR3 region is CASSQDGAAYTEAFF. The CDR3 DNA is TGTGCCAGCAGCCAAGATGGGGCGGCCTACACTGAAGCTTTCTTT.

This clone has only one observation. The chain has TRBV2 and TRBJ1-5, with D possibly matching TRBD1 (6 bases). Trimming removed 4 bases at V and 6 bases at J, with 7 bases between. The CDR3 contains 12 residues. Germline V gene data show CDR1 as SNHLY and CDR2 as FYNNEI. The CDR3 DNA follows: TGTGCCAGCAGTGGGGACATTCAGCCCCAGCATTTT. Translated, it gives CASSGDIQPQHF.

The chain combines TRBV21-1 with TRBJ2-1; the table's D call, TRBD2, was not checked against the DNA. TRBV21-1 is a documented pseudogene. The CDR3 is 16 residues long. CDR3 DNA sequence: TGTGCCAGCAGCCCCCGTAACGGACTCTCAATCAATGAGCAGTTCTTC. Translated: CASSPRNGLSINEQFF.

This chain connects TRBV11-2 to TRBJ2-1; 10 bases align to TRBD2. The CDR3 covers 19 residues. In germline, CDR1 is SGHAT, CDR2 FQNNGV. Trimming removed 5 bases from V and 3 bases from J; junction bases left unmatched: 16. The CDR3 loop reads CASSLPGLAIKRGYNEQFF. DNA for the CDR3: TGTGCCAGCAGCCTACCGGGACTAGCGATTAAAAGGGGCTACAATGAGCAGTTCTTC.

The V call is TRBV9, the J call TRBJ2-7, with a tentative D call TRBD2 (5 bases). Germline CDR1 SGDLS, CDR2 YYNGEE. Trimming cost V 0 bases and J 5 bases, with 15 bases left between them. This CDR3 contains 15 residues. This chain's CDR3 is CASSVVGAAFDEQYF. CDR3 nucleotides: TGTGCCAGCAGCGTAGTGGGAGCCGCTTTCGACGAGCAGTACTTC.

Many counts were recorded for this clone. This rearrangement joins TRBV5-6 to TRBJ1-6; the D is unclear. Germline CDR1 SGHDT, CDR2 YYEEEE. The CDR3 has 16 residues. Trimming removed 4 bases from V and 6 bases from J, with 17 bases in between. DNA of the CDR3: TGTGCCAGCAGCCTGGGTGGGGTTGGAGGTAATTCACCCCTCCACTTT. It codes for CASSLGGVGGNSPLHF.

This rearrangement joins TRBV29-1 to TRBJ1-4, with D possibly TRBD1 on 6 matching bases. Trimming took off 8 bases at V and 7 bases at J, with 17 bases between the two ends. Germline values: CDR1 SQVTM, CDR2 ANQGSEA. CDR3 size: 13 residues. DNA of the CDR3: TGCAGCTCTAGAGGGGGGGCGGGTGAAAAACTGTTTTTT. Amino acids: CSSRGGAGEKLFF.

The rearrangement uses TRBV6-2 or TRBV6-3 and TRBJ1-1; D unclear. Trimming shortened V by 0 bases and J by 8 bases, and 13 bases separated the two germline ends. Germline V lookup: CDR1 MNHEY, CDR2 SVGEGT. There are 14 residues in the CDR3. CDR3 sequence reads: CASSYSGRILEAFF. In DNA form, the CDR3 reads TGTGCCAGCAGTTACTCGGGCAGAATTCTCGAAGCTTTCTTT.

Only a few counts were recorded for this clone. The chain links TRBV6-5 to TRBJ2-2, with 7 bases lining up with TRBD2. After removal of 4 bases from V and 1 base from J, the junction contained 3 bases not matched to a gene. CDR3 size: 15 residues. Germline V gene lookup returns CDR1 MNHEY and CDR2 SVGAGI. The CDR3 nucleotides read TGTGCCAGCAGTTTCGGGGGGTTGAACACCGGGGAGCTGTTTTTT. It translates to CASSFGGLNTGELFF.

The chain links TRBV5-4 to TRBJ2-3; TRBD1 is a possible D gene (6 bases). Trimming took off 7 bases at V and 4 bases at J, with 13 bases between the two ends. The CDR3 runs to 13 residues. Germline V gene lookup returns CDR1 SGHNT and CDR2 YYREEE (reference sequence). CDR3 bases: TGTGCCAGCTGGTCAGGGGTCGCAGATACGCAGTATTTT. This gives the protein CASWSGVADTQYF.

This chain links TRBV15 with TRBJ2-7; 8 nucleotides match TRBD1. Germline lookup yields CDR1 LNHNV and CDR2 YYDKDF (reference sequence). V gave up 0 bases and J gave up 5 bases; unmatched junction bases: 6. This CDR3 contains 15 residues. The CDR3 protein is CATSRDFGTGHEQYF. In DNA form, the CDR3 reads TGTGCCACCAGCAGAGATTTCGGGACAGGCCACGAGCAGTACTTC.

The chain uses TRBV21-1 and TRBJ1-5. TRBV21-1 is a pseudogene. This CDR3 contains 17 residues. The CDR3: CASSTYTGGRGNQPQHF. As DNA, the CDR3 is TGTGCCAGCAGCACGTATACGGGGGGCCGCGGAAATCAGCCCCAGCATTTT.

J is TRBJ1-2 and V is TRBV30, with 11 bases identical to TRBD1. Losses at the gene ends were 2 bases for V and 5 bases for J; bases not matched to a gene: 7. CDR1 GTSNPN and CDR2 SVGIG come from the germline V gene (reference sequence). This CDR3 contains 15 residues. CDR3 sequence (DNA): TGTGCCTGGAGTTCCGGGACAGGGGGAGGGTATGGCTACACCTTC. Its translation: CAWSSGTGGGYGYTF.

V and J are TRBV7-2 and TRBJ2-2, with 12 bases aligning to TRBD2. V shed 4 bases, J shed 4 bases, and the junction held 4 bases outside the gene matches. The CDR3 is 16 residues long. Germline V gene data show CDR1 as SGHTA and CDR2 as FQGNSA. The CDR3 region has the DNA TGTGCCAGCAGCTCAGCTAGCGGGGGGGCCACCGGGGAGCTGTTTTTT. This codes for CASSSASGGATGELFF.

In its sample, this clone was seen once. The chain joins TRBV25-1 to TRBJ2-1; the match to TRBD1 covers 9 bases. The trim removed 0 bases at V and 8 bases at J, leaving 8 bases unmatched. The CDR3 length is 16 residues. Germline values: CDR1 MGHDK, CDR2 SYGVNS. This CDR3 reads CASSEYGGQGGDEQFF. In DNA form, the CDR3 reads TGTGCCAGCAGTGAATACGGGGGACAGGGAGGCGATGAGCAGTTCTTC.

The J gene is TRBJ2-7, the V gene TRBV11-1, with unresolved D. Trimming pared 5 bases from V and 1 base from J, leaving 9 bases between. Germline V gene sequence: CDR1 SGHAT, CDR2 FQDESV (reference sequence). The CDR3 extends over 13 amino acids. This chain's CDR3 is CASSLTESYEQYF. In DNA, the CDR3 is TGTGCCAGCAGCCTTACAGAGTCCTACGAGCAGTACTTC.

The chain uses TRBV2 and TRBJ2-1; 7 nucleotides align to TRBD2. The CDR3 spans 17 residues. V was pared by 2 bases and J by 5 bases, with 12 bases of the junction left unmatched. Germline V CDR1 and CDR2: SNHLY, FYNNEI. Written as DNA, the CDR3 is TGTGCCAGCAGTGAAACACGACTAGCCAGGATGGACAATGAGCAGTTCTTC. Protein: CASSETRLARMDNEQFF. Supplemented by reference TRBV2 and TRBJ2-1, the full variable domain reads EPEVTQTPSHQVTQMGQEVILRCVPISNHLYFYWYRQILGQKVEFLVSFYNNEISEKSEIFDDQFSVERPDGSNFTLKIRSTKLEDSAMYFCASSETRLARMDNEQFFGPGTRLTVL.

This clone appeared a single time. The rearrangement links TRBV5-1 to TRBJ1-2; 8 bases map to TRBD1. The germline CDR1 and CDR2 sequences are SGHRS and YFSETQ. V lost 1 base to trimming and J lost 0 bases; unmatched junction nucleotides: 2. The CDR3 is made up of 15 amino acids. The CDR3 loop reads CASSLTGGANYGYTF. The CDR3 DNA sequence: TGCGCCAGCAGCTTGACAGGGGGAGCTAACTATGGCTACACCTTC.

This clone was detected once. J is TRBJ1-1 and V is TRBV19; tentatively, D is TRBD1 (6 bases). The germline V gene encodes CDR1 LNHDA and CDR2 SQIVND (reference sequence). V lost 0 bases and J 1 base, leaving 9 bases between the germline ends. The CDR3 spans 15 residues. This chain's CDR3 is CASSIDRTENTEAFF. The CDR3 DNA sequence: TGTGCCAGTAGTATAGATAGGACAGAGAACACTGAAGCTTTCTTT. Drawing the rest from reference TRBV19 and TRBJ1-1, the complete variable domain is DGGITQSPKYLFRKEGQNVTLSCEQNLNHDAMYWYRQDPGQGLRLIYYSQIVNDFQKGDIAEGYSVSREKKESFPLTVTSAQKNPTAFYLCASSIDRTENTEAFFGQGTRLTVV.

The CDR3 reads CASSLSLETRGYGYTF. The DNA for the CDR3 is TGTGCCAGCAGCTTATCGTTGGAAACCCGGGGCTATGGCTACACCTTC. The chain has TRBV5-8 and TRBJ1-2; no clear D gene. This CDR3 has 16 residues. The V gene's germline CDR1 is SGHTS and CDR2 YDEGEE. Trimming took 2 bases from V and 4 from J, leaving 18 bases between them.

The gene calls are TRBV5-8 and TRBJ2-7; TRBD1 matches at 8 bases. This CDR3 is 13 amino acids long. Germline V lookup: CDR1 SGHTS, CDR2 YDEGEE. V lost 4 bases to trimming and J lost 6 bases; unmatched junction nucleotides: 6. CDR3 protein: CASSRGQGGEQYF. The CDR3 DNA follows: TGTGCCAGCAGCCGAGGACAGGGCGGCGAGCAGTACTTC.

This clone came up once. V gene TRBV6-1 combines with J gene TRBJ1-1; D is possibly TRBD1 (6 bases). CDR1 and CDR2 (germline): MNHNS, SASEGT. Between the trimmed V and J ends, which lost 3 bases and 0 bases, there was a span of 23 bases. The CDR3 is 19 amino acids. The CDR3 is CASSDQRLTRGMVNTEAFF. DNA of the CDR3: TGTGCCAGCAGTGACCAGAGGCTCACAAGGGGGATGGTGAACACTGAAGCTTTCTTT.

Points on this clone: Additional DNA sequences in this sample encode the identical CDR3. The CDR3 reads CASSLSAGGGETQYF. The CDR3, as DNA: TGCGCCAGCAGCTTGTCAGCGGGGGGCGGGGAGACCCAGTACTTC. The chain is built from TRBV5-1 and TRBJ2-5, with 9 bases identical to TRBD2. The germline CDR1 and CDR2 sequences are SGHRS and YFSETQ. This CDR3 contains 15 residues. Losses at the gene ends were 1 base for V and 5 bases for J; bases not matched to a gene: 6.

This chain connects TRBV10-3 to TRBJ2-1; 7 nucleotides line up with TRBD2. Germline CDR1 ENHRY, CDR2 SYGVKD. Losses at the gene ends were 6 bases for V and 2 bases for J; bases not matched to a gene: 4. This CDR3 comprises 14 residues. The CDR3 reads CAIRGGSTYNEQFF. CDR3 nucleotide sequence: TGTGCCATCAGGGGGGGGTCCACCTACAATGAGCAGTTCTTC.

The CDR3 DNA reads TGTGCCAGCAGACCCGGGACAGTCGGCGAGCAGTACTTC. Its translation is CASRPGTVGEQYF. The gene calls are TRBV28 and TRBJ2-7; 7 bases align to TRBD1. The V and J ends lost 6 bases and 6 bases, in that order; junction bases with no gene match: 8. The CDR3 loop spans 13 amino acids. Germline CDR1 reads MDHEN; CDR2 reads SYDVKM. Supplemented by reference TRBV28 and TRBJ2-7, the full variable domain reads DVKVTQSSRYLVKRTGEKVFLECVQDMDHENMFWYRQDPGLGLRLIYFSYDVKMKEKGDIPEGYSVSREKKERFSLILESASTNQTSMYLCASRPGTVGEQYFGPGTRLTVT.

This clone occurred once. The chain combines TRBV5-6 with TRBJ1-4; 7 bases line up with TRBD1. After removal of 7 bases from V and 4 bases from J, the junction contained 7 bases not matched to a gene. The CDR3 has 14 residues. The germline CDR1 and CDR2 sequences are SGHDT and YYEEEE. CDR3 DNA: TGTGCCAGCCCGAGGACAGGAATTAATGAAAAACTGTTTTTT. Its translation: CASPRTGINEKLFF. Filled out from reference TRBV5-6 and TRBJ1-4, the complete variable domain reads DAGVTQSPTHLIKTRGQQVTLRCSPKSGHDTVSWYQQALGQGPQFIFQYYEEEERQRGNFPDRFSGHQFPNYSSELNVNALLLGDSALYLCASPRTGINEKLFFGSGTQLSVL.

The gene calls are TRBV5-1 and TRBJ2-2; D remains unclear. This CDR3 spans 15 amino acids. Germline V gives CDR1 SGHRS, CDR2 YFSETQ. V was shortened by 2 bases and J by 3 bases, with 11 bases between the two germline ends. CDR3 in amino acids: CASSFSMSDTGELFF. CDR3 bases: TGCGCCAGCAGCTTTAGTATGAGCGACACCGGGGAGCTGTTTTTT.

DNA for the CDR3: TGTGCCAGCAGCCAAGAGCCCCGGGACAGGATAACTCAGCCCCAGCATTTT. The encoded protein is CASSQEPRDRITQPQHF. The rearrangement uses TRBV4-2 and TRBJ1-5; 8 bases map to TRBD1. The CDR3 sequence is 17 residues long. Trimming at V came to 0 bases and at J to 6 bases, leaving 10 bases not matched to a gene. The V gene's germline CDR1 is LGHNA and CDR2 YNFKEQ.

The rearrangement uses TRBV28 and TRBJ2-2; 7 bases match TRBD2. V was clipped by 7 bases and J by 0 bases; unmatched bases: 5. This CDR3 comprises 15 residues. Germline assignment: CDR1 MDHEN and CDR2 SYDVKM. CDR3 nucleotide sequence: TGTGCCAGCAAGGGAGCGGGGACGAACACCGGGGAGCTGTTTTTT. It codes for CASKGAGTNTGELFF.

This chain connects TRBV9 to TRBJ2-5; 9 bases agree with TRBD1. Losses at the gene ends were 5 bases for V and 5 bases for J; bases not matched to a gene: 10. The CDR3 runs 15 residues. Germline V gene sequence: CDR1 SGDLS, CDR2 YYNGEE. The CDR3 here is CASSDGTGNGETQYF. The CDR3 region has the DNA TGTGCCAGCAGTGACGGGACAGGGAACGGGGAGACCCAGTACTTC.

The chain couples TRBV29-1 to TRBJ2-7, with 8 bases lining up with TRBD2. The J segment lost 2 bases and the V segment lost 7 bases, leaving 4 bases of the junction unmatched. CDR1 SQVTM and CDR2 ANQGSEA come from the germline V gene. This CDR3 is 12 amino acids long. CDR3 DNA sequence: TGCAGCGCAAAGCGGGGGACCTACGAGCAGTACTTC. This translates into CSAKRGTYEQYF.

This chain uses TRBV5-1 with TRBJ2-7; tentative D call: TRBD2 (6 bases). CDR1 and CDR2 (germline): SGHRS, YFSETQ. Deletions cut 0 bases from V and 5 bases from J, with 9 bases between. The CDR3 is 13 residues long. DNA for the CDR3: TGCGCCAGCAGCTTGGCGGCGGGAAACGAGCAGTACTTC. Translation gives CASSLAAGNEQYF.